These 28 T cell receptor beta chains originate from one sample sequenced in a study of beta chain features in type 1 diabetes. Study results and caveats: Shortening of TCRB CDR3s, moderate but significant, appeared in all four CD4+ subsets of Type 1 diabetes patients.

Reverse transcription of all isolated RNA meant that expressed TCRB transcripts were sequenced. Libraries were prepared by immunoSEQ multiplex PCR; TCRdb keeps only in-frame clonotypes and omits some of them. The sample records roughly 26,000 clones, approximately 53% being singletons. No antigen is known for these receptors. Input material: stem cell memory CD4+ T cells from blood. The receptors originated from a man aged 25-45 years with type 1 diabetes.

This clone has a single count. The chain has TRBV5-1 and TRBJ2-3; 10 bases agree with TRBD2. The J segment lost 14 bases and the V segment lost 0 bases, leaving 9 bases of the junction unmatched. The CDR3 sequence is 14 residues long. Germline assignment: CDR1 SGHRS and CDR2 YFSETQ. The CDR3 nucleotides read TGCGCCAGCAGCTTGGCGGCTAGCGGGAGTAAAGTGTATTTT. Translating it yields CASSLAASGSKVYF.

This clone was counted between two and nine times. This sequence joins TRBV6-5 and TRBJ2-7, with 11 bases identical to TRBD1. Per the germline V gene, CDR1 is MNHEY and CDR2 is SVGAGI. The ends lost 6 bases at V and 4 bases at J; junction bases unmatched: 5. The CDR3 length is 14 residues. CDR3 residues: CASSRTGGKYEQYF. Written as DNA, the CDR3 is TGTGCCAGCAGCCGGACAGGGGGCAAGTACGAGCAGTACTTC.

V is TRBV10-1 and J is TRBJ2-2, with D perhaps TRBD1 (7 bases). V lost 6 bases to trimming and J lost 1 base, with 12 bases between them. Germline V gene lookup returns CDR1 WNHNN and CDR2 SYGVQD (reference sequence). The CDR3 loop spans 15 amino acids. CDR3 amino acids: CASSRQGLNTGELFF. CDR3 nucleotide sequence: TGCGCCAGCAGCAGACAGGGACTGAACACCGGGGAGCTGTTTTTT.

The rearrangement joins TRBV7-8 to TRBJ2-1; D perhaps matches TRBD2 (6 bases). Germline V gives CDR1 SGHVS, CDR2 FQNEAQ. The CDR3 contains 14 residues. The V end lost 4 bases, the J end lost 8 bases, and 15 bases lay between the germline ends. In DNA, the CDR3 is TGTGCCAGCAGCTGGGGCGGGGCGGCAGATGAGCAGTTCTTC. Protein product: CASSWGGAADEQFF.

The chain employs TRBV7-7 and TRBJ2-2, with 7 bases matching TRBD1. The germline V gene has CDR1 SSHAT and CDR2 FNYEAQ (reference sequence). CDR3 length: 13 residues. J lost 4 bases, V lost 5 bases, and 1 base had no gene match. CDR3 bases: TGTGCCAGCAGCCGGGACAGCACCGGGGAGCTGTTTTTT. This translates into CASSRDSTGELFF.

The sample holds a few counts of this clone. This chain connects TRBV6-1 to TRBJ1-4; D not certain. V was trimmed by 9 bases and J by 4 bases, leaving 9 bases between them. The V gene's germline CDR1 is MNHNS and CDR2 SASEGT. This CDR3 region has 12 residues. Here the CDR3 reads CASSILNEKLFF. The CDR3 DNA is TGTGCCAGTAGTATCCTTAATGAAAAACTGTTTTTT.

This clone was counted between two and nine times. The V gene is TRBV10-3, the J gene TRBJ2-1; 7 bases align to TRBD2. The CDR3 is 17 amino acids. Trimming cost V 6 bases and J 0 bases; bases outside gene matches: 11. CDR1 and CDR2 (germline): ENHRY, SYGVKD. CDR3 protein: CAIRRGGTLSSYNEQFF. The CDR3 DNA is TGTGCCATCAGGAGGGGAGGGACCCTGAGCTCCTACAATGAGCAGTTCTTC.

This clone has only a few counts. This rearrangement joins TRBV29-1 to TRBJ2-7, with D maybe TRBD1 (6 bases). V lost 3 bases and J lost 4, with 13 bases in between. The CDR3 totals 13 residues. Per germline, CDR1 SQVTM and CDR2 ANQGSEA. The DNA of the CDR3 is TGCAGCGTTGAGACAGGTTCATTATACGAGCAGTACTTC. Protein: CSVETGSLYEQYF.

This clone was seen a few times. The chain couples TRBV6-5 to TRBJ2-4, with a weak D call TRBD1 (6 bases). The germline V and J ends were trimmed by 0 bases and 8 bases, with 11 bases remaining between them. Germline assignment: CDR1 MNHEY and CDR2 SVGAGI. This CDR3 contains 14 residues. In nucleotides, the CDR3 is TGTGCCAGCAGTTACTCTGCCTCAGGGGACATTCAGTACTTC. Protein: CASSYSASGDIQYF.

This clone was recorded only once. The V call is TRBV6-5, the J call TRBJ2-5, with a weak D call TRBD2 (6 bases). Germline V lookup: CDR1 MNHEY, CDR2 SVGAGI. Trimming took 0 bases from V and 4 from J, leaving 15 bases between them. The CDR3 loop spans 16 amino acids. CDR3 bases: TGTGCCAGCAGTTACTCGTTAGCGGTGGCCCTAGAGACCCAGTACTTC. It translates to CASSYSLAVALETQYF.

The chain recombines TRBV6-5 with TRBJ2-3, with 8 nucleotides matching TRBD2. The V segment lost 0 bases and the J segment 7 bases; nucleotides outside the gene matches: 9. The CDR3 is made up of 16 amino acids. Germline V gene lookup returns CDR1 MNHEY and CDR2 SVGAGI. The chain's CDR3 is CASSYSSRGASNTQYF. The CDR3, as DNA: TGTGCCAGCAGTTACTCGTCGCGGGGGGCGAGTAATACGCAGTATTTT.

Only a few counts were recorded for this clone. The chain uses TRBV5-1 and TRBJ2-1; maybe TRBD1 (6 bases). This CDR3 region has 16 residues. The germline gives CDR1 SGHRS, CDR2 YFSETQ. V was clipped by 4 bases and J by 7 bases, with 21 bases between them. The CDR3 reads CASSIRQALLGNEQFF. The CDR3 DNA follows: TGCGCCAGCAGCATCCGACAGGCCTTATTGGGGAATGAGCAGTTCTTC.

The chain has TRBV7-2 and TRBJ2-1, with 8 nucleotides matching TRBD2. The CDR3 runs 15 residues. The V gene's germline CDR1 is SGHTA and CDR2 FQGNSA. V dropped 3 bases and J dropped 7; count of bases not matched to a gene: 8. CDR3 residues: CASSFKGLGKNEQFF. Written as DNA, the CDR3 is TGTGCCAGCAGCTTCAAGGGACTAGGAAAAAATGAGCAGTTCTTC.

The chain uses TRBV5-1 and TRBJ2-7; D not resolved. The germline V gene encodes CDR1 SGHRS and CDR2 YFSETQ. The V and J ends lost 5 bases and 3 bases respectively, with 6 bases between them. This CDR3 is 11 amino acids long. The CDR3 loop is CASRTGYEQYF. In nucleotides, the CDR3 is TGCGCCAGCAGAACCGGCTACGAGCAGTACTTC.

This clone was found a few times. The chain employs TRBV6-4 and TRBJ1-1, with TRBD1 as a possible D gene (6 bases). The ends were cut back, 5 bases at V and 1 base at J, with 8 bases in the middle. Germline loops: CDR1 MRHNA, CDR2 SNTAGT. This CDR3 spans 13 amino acids. CDR3 nucleotide sequence: TGTGCCAGCAGTCTACAGGGGAACACTGAAGCTTTCTTT. It specifies CASSLQGNTEAFF.

The J gene is TRBJ2-3, the V gene TRBV29-1, with 7 bases matching TRBD2. The CDR3 totals 15 residues. Germline V gives CDR1 SQVTM, CDR2 ANQGSEA. With 4 bases clipped from V and 0 bases from J, the junction kept 7 bases outside the gene matches. CDR3 sequence (DNA): TGCAGCGTTGGGTCTAGCGGAACTAGCACAGATACGCAGTATTTT. Its protein product is CSVGSSGTSTDTQYF.

This chain links TRBV7-9 with TRBJ2-1, with 8 bases aligning to TRBD1. Per germline, CDR1 SEHNR and CDR2 FQNEAQ (reference sequence). This CDR3 region has 14 residues. The V and J ends lost 5 bases and 5 bases, in that order; junction bases with no gene match: 5. CDR3 sequence: CASSAYRGDNEQFF. The CDR3 DNA sequence: TGTGCCAGCAGCGCGTACAGGGGGGACAATGAGCAGTTCTTC.

The V call is TRBV5-6, the J call TRBJ2-3, with 13 positions matching TRBD2. The CDR3 sequence is 16 residues long. Germline V gives CDR1 SGHDT, CDR2 YYEEEE. The J segment lost 6 bases and the V segment lost 4 bases, leaving 8 bases of the junction unmatched. The CDR3 protein is CASSATSGGYSDTQYF. Written as DNA, the CDR3 is TGTGCCAGCAGCGCGACTAGCGGGGGGTATTCGGATACGCAGTATTTT.

J is TRBJ2-7 and V is TRBV19; 8 bases are a match to TRBD2. Germline lookup yields CDR1 LNHDA and CDR2 SQIVND (reference sequence). The CDR3 is 16 amino acids. Trimming cost V 5 bases and J 2 bases; bases outside gene matches: 11. The DNA of the CDR3 is TGTGCCAGTAGTCCTAGCACACTAGCGGACACCTACGAGCAGTACTTC. Translated, it gives CASSPSTLADTYEQYF.

This clone was seen a handful of times. V gene TRBV9 combines with J gene TRBJ2-1; TRBD2 is a possible D gene (6 bases). The germline CDR1 and CDR2 sequences are SGDLS and YYNGEE. The ends were cut back, 3 bases at V and 7 bases at J, with 20 bases in the middle. The CDR3 length is 16 residues. DNA of the CDR3: TGTGCCAGCAGCGCGGGGGACTCCATGAGACGGAATGAGCAGTTCTTC. Translation gives CASSAGDSMRRNEQFF.

This clone was recorded a few times. The chain has TRBV11-2 and TRBJ2-2, with D possibly matching TRBD1 (5 bases). The CDR3 is 12 residues long. From germline, CDR1 is SGHAT and CDR2 FQNNGV. The V and J ends lost 5 bases and 8 bases respectively, with 9 bases between them. The CDR3, as DNA: TGTGCCAGCAGCATCAACAGGGGGGAGCTGTTTTTT. This translates into CASSINRGELFF. Full variable domain (outside the CDR3, taken from reference TRBV11-2 and TRBJ2-2): EAGVAQSPRYKIIEKRQSVAFWCNPISGHATLYWYQQILGQGPKLLIQFQNNGVVDDSQLPKDRFSAERLKGVDSTLKIQPAKLEDSAVYLCASSINRGELFFGEGSRLTVL.

This chain links TRBV30 with TRBJ1-3; D remains unclear. CDR3 length: 13 residues. V lost 6 bases and J lost 0, with 9 bases in between. Germline V lookup: CDR1 GTSNPN, CDR2 SVGIG (reference sequence). This CDR3 reads CACARSSGNTIYF. In DNA, the CDR3 is TGTGCCTGTGCACGGTCCTCTGGAAACACCATATATTTT. Based on the CDR3 plus reference TRBV30 and TRBJ1-3, the full variable domain is SQTIHQWPATLVQPVGSPLSLECTVEGTSNPNLYWYRQAAGRGLQLLFYSVGIGQISSEVPQNLSASRPQDRQFILSSKKLLLSDSGFYLCACARSSGNTIYFGEGSWLTVV.

The chain links TRBV18 to TRBJ1-1; tentatively, D is TRBD1 (6 bases). The CDR3 is 15 amino acids. Trimming stripped 4 bases from V and 3 bases from J, with 15 bases between. Germline values: CDR1 KGHSH, CDR2 LQKENI. The CDR3 here is CASSLLRGGDTEAFF. CDR3 bases: TGTGCCAGCTCACTGTTGAGGGGGGGCGACACTGAAGCTTTCTTT.

This CDR3 is CASSSTGYSNQPQHF. The CDR3 coding sequence is TGTGCCAGCAGTTCAACAGGTTATAGCAATCAGCCCCAGCATTTT. V usage is TRBV6-5 and J usage is TRBJ1-5, with D perhaps TRBD1 (5 bases). The CDR3 length is 15 residues. Per germline, CDR1 MNHEY and CDR2 SVGAGI. V shed 4 bases and J shed 0 bases, with 10 bases lying between them.

About this clone itself: One end of the junction fails to match germline, which may point to a read error. This sequence joins TRBV7-9 and TRBJ2-1, with 9 bases identical to TRBD2. The CDR3 has 14 residues. Germline V gene data show CDR1 as SEHNR and CDR2 as FQNEAQ (reference sequence). The CDR3 region has the DNA TGTGCCAGCAGCCATAGCGGGAGTTACAGTGAGCAGTTCTTC. Its protein is CASSHSGSYSEQFF.

The chain recombines TRBV29-1 with TRBJ2-5, with 7 bases aligning to TRBD1. CDR3 length: 14 residues. The germline gives CDR1 SQVTM, CDR2 ANQGSEA. V trimming: 8 bases; J trimming: 5 bases; junction bases outside the gene matches: 14. In DNA, the CDR3 is TGCAGCCTTCTTTCTAACAGGGGCCGGGAGACCCAGTACTTC. It yields the protein CSLLSNRGRETQYF.

This clone was seen more than once but under ten times. V and J are TRBV19 and TRBJ1-4; 7 nucleotides agree with TRBD1. CDR3 length equals 13 residues. V trimming: 8 bases; J trimming: 5 bases; junction bases outside the gene matches: 5. Germline V gives CDR1 LNHDA, CDR2 SQIVND (reference sequence). The CDR3 protein is CASEQGSNEKLFF. CDR3 nucleotide sequence: TGTGCCAGTGAACAGGGGTCGAATGAAAAACTGTTTTTT.

This clone showed up just a few times. This specimen includes other DNA sequences encoding the same CDR3. This chain uses TRBV4-2 with TRBJ2-3, with 11 bases lining up with TRBD2. In germline, CDR1 is LGHNA, CDR2 YNFKEQ. V lost 2 bases and J lost 3; bases outside the gene matches: 1. This CDR3 contains 15 residues. This CDR3 is CASSQTSGSTDTQYF. The CDR3 DNA reads TGTGCCAGCAGCCAAACTAGCGGGAGTACAGATACGCAGTATTTT.